This T cell receptor beta chain originates from a study of T cell changes during pregnancy in multiple sclerosis (dated by TCRdb to about 2019). A note on the overall study: The study examined how the T cell repertoire changed over the course of pregnancy in women with multiple sclerosis.

Library preparation employed the immunoSEQ multiplex PCR assay. Entries here come from immuneACCESS through TCRdb and include only in-frame sequences with V and J called. Some clones fail to appear in such tables; in the studies checked, an unresolved V gene covers under half of the shortfall, and the cause of the remainder is unknown. The sample profile shows 15,000 to 20,000 clones; roughly 85% of them were found once. The ten largest clones add up to roughly 5% of the sample. CDR1 and CDR2 are read off the germline V gene (reference sequence) as SEHNR and FQNEAQ. Taken from cysteine to phenylalanine, the CDR3 has 15 residues. Solely the CDR3 DNA is kept, with 45 bases framed from the first base. Cut back by 5 bases and 7 bases, the V and J ends lie 18 bases apart. Points on this clone: Its target antigen remains unknown. The input lacks base qualities; no much larger clone sits a single base away.

The rearranged chain carries TRBV7-9 and TRBJ2-4, with TRBD2 tentatively as D gene (6 bases match). The receptor comes from a female donor in good health, enrolled as a control in a pregnancy study. The sample was CD8+ T cells from peripheral blood mononuclear cells, taken in the third trimester of pregnancy. CDR3 sequence: CASSRDSTGGNIQYF. In nucleotides, the sequence is TGTGCCAGCAGCCGTGACAGTACCGGAGGGAACATTCAGTACTTC.